This T cell receptor (beta chain) comes out of a study of blood T cells in healthy people across ages. This CDR3 has 16 amino acids. V was clipped by 7 bases and J by 1 base, with 14 bases between them. As for this clonotype: What it recognizes is unknown.

Next came a second PCR, run for about 7 to 12 cycles, which used a sample-barcoded 5' primer along with a J-beta primer mix. A template-switch adaptor with 12 random nucleotides tagged each cDNA molecule. TCRdb re-called the 5' RACE reads with MiXCR, one entry per CDR3 protein. The table includes about 780,000 distinct CDR3 sequences, more than 35% detected once. Study outcomes and limitations: Any changes in expanded clonotypes were possibly confounded, as donor CMV status remained unknown. The study found more naive CD4+ cells and higher diversity in long-lived than aged donors. Because sorting was not performed, PBMCs prevented conclusive naive versus antigen-experienced comparison.

The source is a man of 80 years or more in good health. The sample comprised blood. The chain is built from TRBV12-3 or TRBV12-4 and TRBJ2-6; tentative D call: TRBD2 (6 bases). The CDR3 DNA sequence: TGTGCCAGCAAAACCATCGGGGGATCTGGGGCCAACGTCCTGACTTTC. It is translated as CASKTIGGSGANVLTF.